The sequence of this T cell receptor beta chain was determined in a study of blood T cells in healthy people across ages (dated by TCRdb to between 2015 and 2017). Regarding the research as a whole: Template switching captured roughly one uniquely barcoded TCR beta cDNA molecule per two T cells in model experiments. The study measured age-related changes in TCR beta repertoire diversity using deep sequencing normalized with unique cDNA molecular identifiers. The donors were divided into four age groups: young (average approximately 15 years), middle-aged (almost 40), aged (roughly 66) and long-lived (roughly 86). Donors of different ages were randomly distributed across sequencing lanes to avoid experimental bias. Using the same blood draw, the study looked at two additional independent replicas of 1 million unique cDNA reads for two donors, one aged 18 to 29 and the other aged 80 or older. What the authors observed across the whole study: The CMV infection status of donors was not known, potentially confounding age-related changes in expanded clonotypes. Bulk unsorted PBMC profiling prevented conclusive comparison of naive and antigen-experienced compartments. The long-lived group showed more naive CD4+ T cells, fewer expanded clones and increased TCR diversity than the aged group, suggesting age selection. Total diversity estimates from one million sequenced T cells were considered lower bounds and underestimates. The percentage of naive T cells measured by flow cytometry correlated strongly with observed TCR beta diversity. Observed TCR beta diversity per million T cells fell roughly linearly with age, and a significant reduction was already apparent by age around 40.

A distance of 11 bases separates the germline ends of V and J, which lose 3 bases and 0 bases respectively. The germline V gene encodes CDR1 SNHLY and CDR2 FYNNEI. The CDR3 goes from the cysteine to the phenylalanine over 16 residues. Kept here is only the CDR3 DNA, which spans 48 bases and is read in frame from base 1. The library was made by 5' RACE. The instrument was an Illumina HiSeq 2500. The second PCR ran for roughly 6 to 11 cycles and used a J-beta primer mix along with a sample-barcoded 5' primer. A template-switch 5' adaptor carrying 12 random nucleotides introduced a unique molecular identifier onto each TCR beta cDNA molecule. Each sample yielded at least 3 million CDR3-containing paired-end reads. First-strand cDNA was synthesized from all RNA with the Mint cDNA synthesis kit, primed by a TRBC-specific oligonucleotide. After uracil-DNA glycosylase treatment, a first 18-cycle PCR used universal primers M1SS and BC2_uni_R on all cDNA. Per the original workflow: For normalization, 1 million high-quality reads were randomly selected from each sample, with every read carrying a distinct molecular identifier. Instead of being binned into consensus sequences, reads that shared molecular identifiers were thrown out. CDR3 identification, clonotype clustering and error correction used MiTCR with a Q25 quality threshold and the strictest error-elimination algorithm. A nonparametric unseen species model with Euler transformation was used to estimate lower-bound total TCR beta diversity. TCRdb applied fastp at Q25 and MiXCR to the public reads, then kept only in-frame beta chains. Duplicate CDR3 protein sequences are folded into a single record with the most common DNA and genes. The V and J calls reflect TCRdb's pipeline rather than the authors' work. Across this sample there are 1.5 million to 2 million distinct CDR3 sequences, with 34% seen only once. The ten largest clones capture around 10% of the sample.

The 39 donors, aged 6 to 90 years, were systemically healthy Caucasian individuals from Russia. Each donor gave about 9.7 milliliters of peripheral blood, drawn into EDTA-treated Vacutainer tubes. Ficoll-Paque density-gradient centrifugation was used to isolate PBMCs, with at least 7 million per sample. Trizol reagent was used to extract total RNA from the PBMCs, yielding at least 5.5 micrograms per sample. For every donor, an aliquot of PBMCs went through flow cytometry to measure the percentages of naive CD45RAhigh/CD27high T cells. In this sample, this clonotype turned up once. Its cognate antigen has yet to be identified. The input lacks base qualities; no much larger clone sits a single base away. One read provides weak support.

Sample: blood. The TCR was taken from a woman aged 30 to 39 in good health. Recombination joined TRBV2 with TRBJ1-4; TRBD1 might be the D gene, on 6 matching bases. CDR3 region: CASSEDSFATNEKLFF. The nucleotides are TGTGCCAGCAGTGAGGACAGCTTTGCAACTAATGAAAAACTGTTTTTT.